This T cell receptor beta chain comes out of a study of cytomegalovirus exposure and HLA in healthy donors. Turning to the study itself: Earlier findings included roughly 120 million unique TCR beta sequences obtained from 150 million to 200 million T cells.

PCR employed 60 Vbeta and 13 Jbeta primers. Clones were sequenced by immunoSEQ multiplex PCR, and TCRdb holds only the in-frame ones, with some missing. There are under 300,000 clones in the sample; roughly 89% occur only once, and roughly 4% lies in the top ten. Germline V gene data show CDR1 as SNHLY and CDR2 as FYNNEI. V was pared by 10 bases and J by 4 bases, with 4 bases of the junction left unmatched. This CDR3 has 12 residues. The study, taken as a whole, reports: In a later analysis, V- and J-gene trimming of beta chains associated with a DCLRE1C missense variant, replicated independently. The HLA-A and HLA-B alleles of most subjects were reportedly predicted accurately from TCR beta sequences.

Healthy bone marrow donors supplied every sample. With regard to this clone: Its antigen is undetermined.

The J gene is TRBJ2-7, the V gene TRBV2; 10 nucleotides agree with TRBD2. The sample comprised PBMCs. This sequence originates from a man aged 40-55 years in good health and CMV-seropositive. The CDR3 DNA reads as TGTGCCACCCGGACTAGCGGTTACGAGCAGTACTTC. This translates into CATRTSGYEQYF.